This T cell receptor (beta chain) was identified during a study of technical replicates of blood from a few donors. The method was immunoSEQ multiplex PCR; TCRdb's version includes in-frame clones alone and lacks a portion of them. The sample consists of tens of thousands of clones, 75% to 95% of them appearing once. The specimen sequenced was T cells isolated from PBMCs. This sequence originates from a human donor in good health. Some clones in this sample may be carry-over from other donors' samples.

The CDR3 nucleotides are TGTGCCAGCAGCTTCAGACAGGGGGTCGATACGAACACCGGGGAGCTGTTTTTT. It translates to CASSFRQGVDTNTGELFF. The J gene is TRBJ2-2, the V gene TRBV7-6, with 9 positions matching TRBD1. The CDR3 sequence is 18 residues long. Germline-derived CDR1 and CDR2 are SGHVS and FNYEAQ. J gave up 0 bases and V 3 bases, and 8 bases lay outside the gene matches.